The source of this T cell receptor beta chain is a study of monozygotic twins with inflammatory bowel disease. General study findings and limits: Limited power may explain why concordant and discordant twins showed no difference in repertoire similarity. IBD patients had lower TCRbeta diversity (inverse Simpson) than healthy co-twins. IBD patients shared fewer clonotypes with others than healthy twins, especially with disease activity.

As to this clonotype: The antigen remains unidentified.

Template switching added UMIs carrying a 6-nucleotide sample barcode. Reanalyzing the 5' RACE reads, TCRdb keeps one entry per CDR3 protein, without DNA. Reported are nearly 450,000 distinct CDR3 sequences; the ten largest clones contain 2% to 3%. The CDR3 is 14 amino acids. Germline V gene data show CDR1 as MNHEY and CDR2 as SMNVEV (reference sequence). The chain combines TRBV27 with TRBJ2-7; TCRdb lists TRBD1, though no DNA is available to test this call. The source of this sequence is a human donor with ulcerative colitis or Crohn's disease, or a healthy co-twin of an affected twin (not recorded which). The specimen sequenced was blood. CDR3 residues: CASSFRGGIYEQYF.